This TCR beta chain emerged from a study of blood T cell repertoires in COVID-19 (dated by TCRdb to the early 2020s). Notes on the research overall: The collaborator samples originated in the United States, Italy and Spain and spanned the acute and convalescent phases of COVID-19. The prospective study material was composed of cDNA or gDNA derived from T cells, B-cell-depleted T cells, or PBMCs. The dataset comprised deeply sampled blood TCRbeta repertoires from subjects exposed to, actively infected with, or recovered from COVID-19. The repertoires were made available in a free public database intended to serve as a resource for research on the immune response to SARS-CoV-2. Samples were obtained from the ongoing ImmuneRACE study (first 160 participants) and from 1,254 subjects provided by 6 global collaborators. A de-identified subject ID, COVID-19 status, age in years and sex were almost always included in the sample metadata. Where available, HLA class I and class II types were obtained from metadata supplied by the sample provider rather than from assay-based typing. The investigation overall reported the following: Clinical and demographic metadata were provided uncurated, with the amount varying by source and participant.

V and J lose 2 bases and 1 base, and a span of 15 bases separates them. The germline V gene yields SGHRS for CDR1 and YFSETQ for CDR2. The CDR3 covers 17 residues, taking in both the cysteine and the phenylalanine. The CDR3 DNA has 51 bases and is translated from base 1. In the prospective study, participants were about 18 to 95 years old, resided in fewer than 25 geographic areas of the United States, and were enrolled through a virtual design. To assign participants to cohorts, the prospective study relied on clinical history that participants themselves reported in a screening survey and a study questionnaire. In the prospective study, mobile phlebotomists collected whole blood, serum and a nasopharyngeal or oropharyngeal swab from each participant. Over an approximately 2-month period, participants in the prospective study had the option of providing additional blood draws and questionnaires. Before DNA extraction, blood samples from the prospective study were shipped at room temperature or frozen.

As for this clone: Its specific antigen is unknown. No much larger clone exists at a distance of one base, and base qualities are not known.

TCRbeta CDR3 regions were amplified from genomic DNA using the immunoSEQ Assay, a bias-controlled multiplex PCR. Per the original workflow: The number of nucleated cells in each sample was estimated from the amplification of reference gene primers within the assay. To quantify the absolute abundance of each unique TCRbeta CDR3 rearrangement, sequence reads were collapsed and filtered. For each sample, productive Simpson clonality was calculated as the square root of Simpson's diversity index across productive rearrangements. The table comes from immuneACCESS by way of TCRdb, which keeps in-frame sequences with V and J called. Part of the clones is missing from these tables; in studies checked, under half for an unresolved V gene and the rest for unknown reasons. V, J and clone size are those of that table, while D and trimming were read from the DNA. This sample is represented by around 200,000 clones; approximately 92% of them were singletons. The ten largest clones take up roughly 2.4% of the sample.

This receptor was identified in a woman aged 40 to 50 with acute COVID-19. Sequences were obtained from PBMCs or T cells enriched from blood (not recorded which). The rearranged segments are TRBV5-1 and TRBJ2-2; the D region possibly corresponds to TRBD1 (6 bases align). The DNA is TGCGCCAGCAGCTTAGCAGGGGTAGGGATGAACACCGGGGAGCTGTTTTTT. Its protein reads: CASSLAGVGMNTGELFF. Reference TRBV5-1 and TRBJ2-2 genes cover what lies past the CDR3, so the full variable domain is KAGVTQTPRYLIKTRGQQVTLSCSPISGHRSVSWYQQTPGQGLQFLFEYFSETQRNKGNFPGRFSGRQFSNSRSEMNVSTLELGDSALYLCASSLAGVGMNTGELFFGEGSRLTVL.